This T cell receptor beta chain was sequenced during a study of cytomegalovirus exposure and HLA in healthy donors. Regarding the study as a whole: The classifier, whose performance was assessed in both the original and validation cohorts, reportedly diagnosed cytomegalovirus status with high specificity and sensitivity. Common viral pathogens seemed, in a later analysis, to connect with several of the most significant clusters. Follow-up analysis later connected one missense variant in DCLRE1C with trimming of TCR beta V- and J-genes.

The CDR3 has 12 residues. CDR1 and CDR2 from the germline V gene are LGHNT and FRNRAP. V was pared by 3 bases and J by 8 bases, with 10 bases between. Regarding this clone: Its antigen remains unknown.

It was with 60 Vbeta and 13 Jbeta primers that the PCR ran. This table comes from immunoSEQ multiplex PCR, and its TCRdb copy is limited to in-frame clones, with some not included. Here the sample table reports about 160,000 clones. The V gene is TRBV12-5, the J gene TRBJ1-2; D is unclear. The sample was PBMCs. The receptor's source is a woman aged 55-69 years in good health and CMV-seronegative. CDR3 region: CASGFLPRGYTF. The CDR3 DNA sequence: TGTGCTAGTGGTTTTCTTCCGCGCGGCTACACCTTC.